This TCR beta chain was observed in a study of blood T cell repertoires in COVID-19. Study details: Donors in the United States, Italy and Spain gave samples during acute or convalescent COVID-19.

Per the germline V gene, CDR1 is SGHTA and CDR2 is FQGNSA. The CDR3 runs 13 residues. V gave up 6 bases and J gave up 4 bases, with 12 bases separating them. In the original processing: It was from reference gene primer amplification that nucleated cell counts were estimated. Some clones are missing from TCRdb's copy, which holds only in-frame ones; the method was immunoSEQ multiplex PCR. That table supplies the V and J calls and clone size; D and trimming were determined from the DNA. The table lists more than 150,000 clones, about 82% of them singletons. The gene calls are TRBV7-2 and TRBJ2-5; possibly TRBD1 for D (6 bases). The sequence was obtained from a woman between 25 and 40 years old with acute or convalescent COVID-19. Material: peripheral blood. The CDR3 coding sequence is TGTGCCAGCAGATCCATAGGGGGAGAGACCCAGTACTTC. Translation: CASRSIGGETQYF.